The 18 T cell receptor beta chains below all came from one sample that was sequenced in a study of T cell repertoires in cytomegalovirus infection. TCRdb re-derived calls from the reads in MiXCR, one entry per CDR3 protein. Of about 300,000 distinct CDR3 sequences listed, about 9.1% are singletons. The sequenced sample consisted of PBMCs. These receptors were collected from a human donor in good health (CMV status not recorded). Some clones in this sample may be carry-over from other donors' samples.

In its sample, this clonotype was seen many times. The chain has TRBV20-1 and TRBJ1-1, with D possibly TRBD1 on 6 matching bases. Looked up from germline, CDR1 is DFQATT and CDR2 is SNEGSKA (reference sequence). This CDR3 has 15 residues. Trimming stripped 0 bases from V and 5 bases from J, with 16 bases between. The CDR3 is CSARDRRGRRTEAFF. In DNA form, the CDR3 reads TGCAGTGCTAGAGATCGCAGGGGCCGGCGGACTGAAGCTTTCTTT.

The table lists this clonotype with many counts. In DNA form, the CDR3 reads TGTGCCAGCAGCGCCCAAGGAGAAAAACTGTTTTTT. This sequence encodes CASSAQGEKLFF. The gene calls are TRBV7-9 and TRBJ1-4, with D unresolved. This CDR3 spans 12 amino acids. V shed 5 bases and J shed 8 bases, with 9 bases lying between them. Germline CDR1 and CDR2: SEHNR and FQNEAQ (reference sequence).

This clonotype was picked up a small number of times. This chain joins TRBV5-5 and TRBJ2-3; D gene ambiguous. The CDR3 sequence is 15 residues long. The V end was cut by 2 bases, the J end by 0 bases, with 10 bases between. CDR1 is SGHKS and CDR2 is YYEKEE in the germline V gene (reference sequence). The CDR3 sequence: CASSFAQFSTDTQYF. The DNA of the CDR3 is TGTGCCAGCAGCTTCGCGCAGTTTAGCACAGATACGCAGTATTTT.

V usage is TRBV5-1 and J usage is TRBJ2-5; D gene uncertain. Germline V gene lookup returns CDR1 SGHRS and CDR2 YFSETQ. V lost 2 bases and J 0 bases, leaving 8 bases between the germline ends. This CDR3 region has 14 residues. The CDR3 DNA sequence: TGCGCCAGCAGCTTTAGAGCGTACCAAGAGACCCAGTACTTC. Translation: CASSFRAYQETQYF.

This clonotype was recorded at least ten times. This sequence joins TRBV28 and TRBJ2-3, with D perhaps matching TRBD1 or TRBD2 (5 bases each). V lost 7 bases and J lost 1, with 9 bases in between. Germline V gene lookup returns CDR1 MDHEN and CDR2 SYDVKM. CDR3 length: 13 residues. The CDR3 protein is CASTGDGTDTQYF. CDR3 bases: TGTGCCAGCACCGGGGACGGCACAGATACGCAGTATTTT.

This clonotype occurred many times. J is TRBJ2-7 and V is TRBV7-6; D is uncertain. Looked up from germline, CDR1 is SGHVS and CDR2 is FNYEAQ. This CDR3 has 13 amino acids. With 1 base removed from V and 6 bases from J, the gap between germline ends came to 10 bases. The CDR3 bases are TGTGCCAGCAGCTTAGATACGTTAGGCGAGCAGTACGTC. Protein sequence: CASSLDTLGEQYV.

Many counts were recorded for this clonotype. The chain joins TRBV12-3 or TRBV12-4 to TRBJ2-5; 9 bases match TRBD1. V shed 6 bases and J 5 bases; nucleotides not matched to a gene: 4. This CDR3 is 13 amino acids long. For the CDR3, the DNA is TGTGCCAGCAGCACAGGGGGCTGGGAGACCCAGTACTTC. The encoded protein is CASSTGGWETQYF.

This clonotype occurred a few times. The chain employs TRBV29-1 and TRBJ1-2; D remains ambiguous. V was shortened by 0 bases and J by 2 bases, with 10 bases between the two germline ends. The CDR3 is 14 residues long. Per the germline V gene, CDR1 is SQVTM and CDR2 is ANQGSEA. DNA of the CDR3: TGCAGCGTTGAAGATCTCGTGCGGAACTATGGCTACACCTTC. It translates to CSVEDLVRNYGYTF.

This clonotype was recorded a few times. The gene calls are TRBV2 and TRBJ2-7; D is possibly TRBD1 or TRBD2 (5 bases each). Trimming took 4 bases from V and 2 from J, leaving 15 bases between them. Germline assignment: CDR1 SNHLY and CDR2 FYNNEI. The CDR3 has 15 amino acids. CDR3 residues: CASSVGASGTYEQYF. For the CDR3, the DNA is TGTGCCAGCAGTGTCGGGGCGTCGGGGACCTACGAGCAGTACTTC.

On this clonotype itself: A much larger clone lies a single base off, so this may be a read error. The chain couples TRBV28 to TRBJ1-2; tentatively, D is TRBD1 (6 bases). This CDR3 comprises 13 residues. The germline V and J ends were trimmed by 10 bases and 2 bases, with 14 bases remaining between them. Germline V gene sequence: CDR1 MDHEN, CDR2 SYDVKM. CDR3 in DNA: TGTGCCATCGGACCGGGACAAAACTATGGCTACACCTTC. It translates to CAIGPGQNYGYTF.

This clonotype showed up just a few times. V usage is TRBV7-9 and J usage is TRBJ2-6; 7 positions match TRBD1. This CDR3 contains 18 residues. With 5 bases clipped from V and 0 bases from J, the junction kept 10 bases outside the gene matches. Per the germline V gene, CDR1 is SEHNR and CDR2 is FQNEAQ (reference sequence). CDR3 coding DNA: TGTGCCAGCAGCCTCCGGGACAGTTTTACCTCTGGGGCCAACGTCCTGACTTTC. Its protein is CASSLRDSFTSGANVLTF.

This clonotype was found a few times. The CDR3 sequence is CATHTGAREQYV. The DNA of the CDR3 is TGTGCCACCCATACGGGGGCAAGGGAGCAGTACGTC. The genes are TRBV28 and TRBJ2-7; D may match TRBD1 or TRBD2 (6 bases each). Per germline, CDR1 MDHEN and CDR2 SYDVKM. V gave up 10 bases and J gave up 7 bases, with 17 bases separating them. The CDR3 sequence is 12 residues long.

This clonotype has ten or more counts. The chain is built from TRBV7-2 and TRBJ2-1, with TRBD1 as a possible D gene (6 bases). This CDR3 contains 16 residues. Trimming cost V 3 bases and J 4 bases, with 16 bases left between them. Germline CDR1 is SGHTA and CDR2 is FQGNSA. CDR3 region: CASSFYRASSYNEQFF. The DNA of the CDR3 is TGTGCCAGCAGCTTCTACAGGGCGAGCTCATACAATGAGCAGTTCTTC.

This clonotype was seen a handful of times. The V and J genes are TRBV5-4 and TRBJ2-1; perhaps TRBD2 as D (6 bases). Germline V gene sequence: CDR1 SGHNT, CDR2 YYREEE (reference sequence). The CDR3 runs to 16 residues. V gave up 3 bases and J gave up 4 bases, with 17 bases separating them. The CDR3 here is CASSSGGAQPYNEQFF. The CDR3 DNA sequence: TGTGCCAGCAGCTCTGGCGGGGCCCAGCCTTACAATGAGCAGTTCTTC.

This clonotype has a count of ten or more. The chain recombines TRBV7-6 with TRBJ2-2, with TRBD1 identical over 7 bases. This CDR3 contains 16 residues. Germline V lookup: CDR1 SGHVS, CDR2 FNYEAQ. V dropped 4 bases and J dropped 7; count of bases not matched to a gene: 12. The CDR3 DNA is TGTGCCAGCAGCTCTAGGACAGGAAGCACCGGCGGGGAGCTGTTTTTT. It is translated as CASSSRTGSTGGELFF.

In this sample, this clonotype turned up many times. The CDR3 spells CASSATSGGYSGEFF. The CDR3 DNA reads TGTGCCAGCAGTGCGACTAGCGGGGGGTACAGTGGGGAGTTCTTC. This chain joins TRBV6-2 or TRBV6-3 and TRBJ2-1; 13 bases map to TRBD2. CDR1 and CDR2 from the germline V gene are MNHEY and SVGEGT. Trimming took 5 bases from V and 14 from J; bases not matched to a gene: 12. The CDR3 consists of 15 residues.

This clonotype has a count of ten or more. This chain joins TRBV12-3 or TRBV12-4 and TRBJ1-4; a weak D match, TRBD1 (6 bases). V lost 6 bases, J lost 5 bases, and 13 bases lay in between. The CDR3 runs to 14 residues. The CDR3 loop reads CASSPGTRNEKLFF. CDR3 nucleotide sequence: TGTGCCAGCAGCCCCGGGACAAGGAATGAAAAACTGTTTTTT.

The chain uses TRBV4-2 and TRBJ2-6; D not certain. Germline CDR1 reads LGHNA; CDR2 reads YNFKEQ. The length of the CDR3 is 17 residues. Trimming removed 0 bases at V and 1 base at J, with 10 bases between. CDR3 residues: CASSQESWLSGANVLTF. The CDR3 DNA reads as TGTGCCAGCAGCCAAGAAAGTTGGCTATCTGGGGCCAACGTCCTGACTTTC.